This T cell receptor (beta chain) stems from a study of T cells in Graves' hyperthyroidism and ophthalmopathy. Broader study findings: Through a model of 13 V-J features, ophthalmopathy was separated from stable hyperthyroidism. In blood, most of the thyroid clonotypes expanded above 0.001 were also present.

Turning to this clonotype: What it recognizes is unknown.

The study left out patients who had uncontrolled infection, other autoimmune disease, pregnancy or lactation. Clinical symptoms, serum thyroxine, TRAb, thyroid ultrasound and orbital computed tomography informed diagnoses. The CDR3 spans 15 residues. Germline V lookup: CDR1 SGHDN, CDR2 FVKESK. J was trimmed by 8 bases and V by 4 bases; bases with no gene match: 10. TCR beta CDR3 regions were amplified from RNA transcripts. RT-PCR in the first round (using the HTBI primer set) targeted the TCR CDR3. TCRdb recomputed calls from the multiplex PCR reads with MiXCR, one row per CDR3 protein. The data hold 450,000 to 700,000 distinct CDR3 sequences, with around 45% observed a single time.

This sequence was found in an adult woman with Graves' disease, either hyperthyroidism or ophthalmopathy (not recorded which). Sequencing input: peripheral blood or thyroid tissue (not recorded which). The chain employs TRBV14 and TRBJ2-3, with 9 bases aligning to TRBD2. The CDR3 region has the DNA TGTGCCAGCAGCCTATTAGCGGGAGCGTATGGTACGCAGTATTTT. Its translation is CASSLLAGAYGTQYF.